A single sample is the source of the 22 T cell receptor beta chains below, sequenced in a study of cytomegalovirus exposure and HLA in healthy donors. Use of 60 Vbeta and 13 Jbeta primers characterized the PCR. The data were produced by immunoSEQ multiplex PCR, yet TCRdb's version contains in-frame clones alone and is incomplete. The table shows about 80,000 clones, with about 71% occurring only once. Sequenced material: PBMCs. These receptors all stem from a woman in her forties in good health and CMV-seronegative.

The CDR3 here is CASKRLETYEQYF. The CDR3 region has the DNA TGTGCCAGCAAAAGGCTGGAGACCTACGAGCAGTACTTC. The chain is built from TRBV7-9 and TRBJ2-7; D call uncertain. The germline V gene encodes CDR1 SEHNR and CDR2 FQNEAQ (reference sequence). The CDR3 is 13 amino acids. Trimming left V 7 bases short and J 2 bases short, with 12 bases between.

This clone was seen a single time. This chain uses TRBV19 with TRBJ2-1; 9 bases line up with TRBD1. Germline loops: CDR1 LNHDA, CDR2 SQIVND (reference sequence). V trimming: 5 bases; J trimming: 7 bases; junction bases outside the gene matches: 21. The CDR3 is 19 amino acids. The CDR3 DNA follows: TGTGCCAGTAGTGTCTACAGGGGGCTCACGGGAGTAATGGAGAATGAGCAGTTCTTC. Translation: CASSVYRGLTGVMENEQFF. Supplemented by reference TRBV19 and TRBJ2-1, the full variable domain reads DGGITQSPKYLFRKEGQNVTLSCEQNLNHDAMYWYRQDPGQGLRLIYYSQIVNDFQKGDIAEGYSVSREKKESFPLTVTSAQKNPTAFYLCASSVYRGLTGVMENEQFFGPGTRLTVL.

This clone was observed a single time. This chain joins TRBV9 and TRBJ2-7; the match to TRBD2 covers 9 bases. The germline V gene has CDR1 SGDLS and CDR2 YYNGEE. This CDR3 spans 18 amino acids. J was trimmed by 1 base and V by 2 bases; bases with no gene match: 13. CDR3 nucleotide sequence: TGTGCCAGCAGCGTTGAAGCCTCCCTAGCGGGGTCATCCTACGAGCAGTACTTC. Translated, it gives CASSVEASLAGSSYEQYF. Looking up the rest from reference TRBV9 and TRBJ2-7 gives the full variable domain: DSGVTQTPKHLITATGQRVTLRCSPRSGDLSVYWYQQSLDQGLQFLIQYYNGEERAKGNILERFSAQQFPDLHSELNLSSLELGDSALYFCASSVEASLAGSSYEQYFGPGTRLTVT.

This chain joins TRBV7-9 and TRBJ2-3; 9 nucleotides agree with TRBD2. The CDR3 spans 16 residues. The V and J ends lost 5 bases and 1 base, in that order; junction bases with no gene match: 7. Germline CDR1 is SEHNR and CDR2 is FQNEAQ (reference sequence). The DNA for the CDR3 is TGTGCCAGCAGCCAAGGGCTAGCGGGACGCACAGATACGCAGTATTTT. Translated, it gives CASSQGLAGRTDTQYF.

This chain joins TRBV27 and TRBJ2-5; TRBD2 agrees at 10 bases. The CDR3 sequence is 15 residues long. The V gene end was trimmed by 3 bases and the J gene end by 4 bases; junction bases not matched to a gene: 5. The germline V gene encodes CDR1 MNHEY and CDR2 SMNVEV (reference sequence). The CDR3 protein is CASSFRPSGRETQYF. The DNA for the CDR3 is TGTGCCAGCAGTTTTAGGCCTAGCGGGAGAGAGACCCAGTACTTC.

V usage is TRBV7-2 and J usage is TRBJ2-5, with 8 bases aligning to TRBD2. Germline-derived CDR1 and CDR2 are SGHTA and FQGNSA. J gave up 4 bases and V 0 bases, and 16 bases lay outside the gene matches. The CDR3 consists of 19 residues. This chain's CDR3 is CASSLAFSGRGLGGETQYF. Here the CDR3 DNA reads TGTGCCAGCAGCTTAGCGTTCAGCGGGAGAGGATTGGGGGGAGAGACCCAGTACTTC.

In regard to this clone: Other DNA sequences in this sample translate to the same CDR3. This rearrangement joins TRBV18 to TRBJ1-1, with TRBD1 matching over 8 bases. V shed 3 bases, J shed 8 bases, and the junction held 5 bases outside the gene matches. In germline, CDR1 is KGHSH, CDR2 LQKENI. The CDR3 extends over 13 amino acids. CDR3 in DNA: TGTGCCAGCTCACCGGGCCAGGGGGCCGAAGCTTTCTTT. Its protein product is CASSPGQGAEAFF.

The chain couples TRBV2 to TRBJ1-1; 9 bases are shared with TRBD1. The germline CDR1 and CDR2 sequences are SNHLY and FYNNEI. Germline trimming cut 7 bases from V and 4 bases from J; bases unmatched to any gene: 7. The CDR3 contains 14 residues. CDR3 residues: CASILVTGGTEAFF. The CDR3 bases are TGTGCCAGCATCTTGGTGACAGGGGGCACTGAAGCTTTCTTT.

The V and J genes are TRBV2 and TRBJ1-5; TRBD1 aligns across 7 bases. The length of the CDR3 is 15 residues. Germline CDR1 reads SNHLY; CDR2 reads FYNNEI. With V trimmed by 2 bases and J by 10 bases, 11 bases remained unmatched. The CDR3 DNA follows: TGTGCCAGCAGTGAAAGGGGACAGACAATCAGCCCCCAGCATTTT. Translated: CASSERGQTISPQHF. Based on the CDR3 plus reference TRBV2 and TRBJ1-5, the full variable domain is EPEVTQTPSHQVTQMGQEVILRCVPISNHLYFYWYRQILGQKVEFLVSFYNNEISEKSEIFDDQFSVERPDGSNFTLKIRSTKLEDSAMYFCASSERGQTISPQHFGDGTRLSIL.

The chain couples TRBV5-1 to TRBJ2-2; D possibly corresponds to TRBD1 (6 bases). The V gene's germline CDR1 is SGHRS and CDR2 YFSETQ. Trimming stripped 7 bases from V and 4 bases from J, with 23 bases between. The CDR3 is made up of 17 amino acids. The CDR3 sequence is CASLNQPQGRGTGELFF. CDR3 DNA: TGCGCCAGCCTTAATCAGCCACAGGGACGGGGCACCGGGGAGCTGTTTTTT.

The chain has TRBV11-2 and TRBJ1-5; TRBD1 is a possible D gene (6 bases). The CDR3 loop spans 16 amino acids. The ends were cut back, 1 base at V and 1 base at J, with 11 bases in the middle. The germline CDR1 and CDR2 sequences are SGHAT and FQNNGV. The CDR3 DNA follows: TGTGCCAGCAGCTTAGGAACAGGGATAAGCAATCAGCCCCAGCATTTT. Amino acid sequence: CASSLGTGISNQPQHF. The variable domain in full, with the rest retrieved from reference TRBV11-2 and TRBJ1-5, is EAGVAQSPRYKIIEKRQSVAFWCNPISGHATLYWYQQILGQGPKLLIQFQNNGVVDDSQLPKDRFSAERLKGVDSTLKIQPAKLEDSAVYLCASSLGTGISNQPQHFGDGTRLSIL.

This clone has only a few counts. The chain links TRBV30 to TRBJ1-1; TRBD1 matches at 9 bases. Looked up from germline, CDR1 is GTSNPN and CDR2 is SVGIG (reference sequence). The CDR3 has 16 amino acids. Losses at the gene ends were 0 bases for V and 1 base for J; bases not matched to a gene: 6. CDR3 nucleotides: TGTGCCTGGAGTGTAATACCGGGACAGGGGAACACTGAAGCTTTCTTT. Its protein product is CAWSVIPGQGNTEAFF.

The chain employs TRBV5-4 and TRBJ1-2, with D maybe TRBD1 (5 bases). This CDR3 spans 13 amino acids. Trimming removed 4 bases from V and 2 bases from J, with 9 bases in between. Germline loops: CDR1 SGHNT, CDR2 YYREEE (reference sequence). The CDR3, as DNA: TGTGCCAGCAGCCCTGACAGAAACTATGGCTACACCTTC. Translated, it gives CASSPDRNYGYTF. The full variable domain, its missing parts supplied by reference TRBV5-4 and TRBJ1-2, is ETGVTQSPTHLIKTRGQQVTLRCSSQSGHNTVSWYQQALGQGPQFIFQYYREEENGRGNFPPRFSGLQFPNYSSELNVNALELDDSALYLCASSPDRNYGYTFGSGTRLTVV.

This chain uses TRBV10-2 with TRBJ2-3; 14 bases fit TRBD2. V trimming: 7 bases; J trimming: 6 bases; junction bases outside the gene matches: 6. The CDR3 is 15 residues long. The germline V gene encodes CDR1 WSHSY and CDR2 SAAADI. CDR3 loop: CASTRLAGGQDTQYF. The CDR3, as DNA: TGCGCCAGCACCCGACTAGCGGGAGGGCAGGATACGCAGTATTTT.

The chain links TRBV7-8 to TRBJ1-2; TRBD1 matches at 7 bases. Unmatched junction bases numbered 6, after V lost 2 bases and J lost 3 bases. In germline, CDR1 is SGHVS, CDR2 FQNEAQ. CDR3 length: 15 residues. The chain's CDR3 is CASSLSSQGDYGYTF. In DNA, the CDR3 is TGTGCCAGCAGCTTATCGTCGCAGGGGGACTATGGCTACACCTTC.

This clone was seen a handful of times. V and J are TRBV18 and TRBJ2-1, with 10 nucleotides matching TRBD2. The CDR3 spans 18 residues. Unmatched junction bases numbered 13, after V lost 2 bases and J lost 6 bases. Germline loops: CDR1 KGHSH, CDR2 LQKENI. In nucleotides, the CDR3 is TGTGCCAGCTCACCAATCTTCCCTAGCGGGAGCACAATCAATGAGCAGTTCTTC. The encoded protein is CASSPIFPSGSTINEQFF.

The J gene is TRBJ2-3, the V gene TRBV5-4; 11 bases are shared with TRBD2. V shed 4 bases and J 5 bases; nucleotides not matched to a gene: 9. The germline CDR1 and CDR2 sequences are SGHNT and YYREEE (reference sequence). This CDR3 comprises 16 residues. The CDR3 coding sequence is TGTGCCAGCAGCCCGGGACTAGCGGAGCCAGGAGATACGCAGTATTTT. Protein: CASSPGLAEPGDTQYF.

This clone showed up just a few times. The V call is TRBV7-8, the J call TRBJ2-7, with a weak D call TRBD2 (6 bases). The germline V gene encodes CDR1 SGHVS and CDR2 FQNEAQ. The CDR3 is 14 residues long. Trimming stripped 5 bases from V and 3 bases from J, with 14 bases between. This CDR3 is CASSPLGDFYEQYF. The CDR3 region has the DNA TGTGCCAGCAGCCCTCTCGGGGACTTCTACGAGCAGTACTTC.

J is TRBJ2-5 and V is TRBV30, with TRBD2 identical over 13 bases. The better agreement between TRBJ2-7 and the DNA end casts doubt on the J call. CDR1 and CDR2 from the germline V gene are GTSNPN and SVGIG (reference sequence). This CDR3 has 17 residues. In DNA form, the CDR3 reads TGTGCCTGGAGTGGACTAGCGGGGGGTAGGGAATCCTACGAGCAGTACTTC. It specifies CAWSGLAGGRESYEQYF.

The chain is built from TRBV29-1 and TRBJ1-2; TRBD1 matches 7 bases. This CDR3 comprises 13 residues. Per the germline V gene, CDR1 is SQVTM and CDR2 is ANQGSEA. V lost 7 bases and J lost 4; bases outside the gene matches: 9. CDR3 bases: TGCAGCGCTCGGGACAGTGGAGGCTATGGCTACACCTTC. Residues: CSARDSGGYGYTF. Based on the CDR3 plus reference TRBV29-1 and TRBJ1-2, the full variable domain is SAVISQKPSRDICQRGTSLTIQCQVDSQVTMMFWYRQQPGQSLTLIATANQGSEATYESGFVIDKFPISRPNLTFSTLTVSNMSPEDSSIYLCSARDSGGYGYTFGSGTRLTVV.

The V gene is TRBV7-2, the J gene TRBJ2-7, with D possibly being TRBD2 (5 bases). Trimming removed 1 base from V and 0 bases from J, with 13 bases in between. The CDR3 has 16 residues. Germline lookup yields CDR1 SGHTA and CDR2 FQGNSA. The CDR3 protein is CASSLVGGPSSYEQYF. CDR3 coding DNA: TGTGCCAGCAGCTTAGTAGGCGGGCCTAGCTCCTACGAGCAGTACTTC. Based on the CDR3 plus reference TRBV7-2 and TRBJ2-7, the full variable domain is GAGVSQSPSNKVTEKGKDVELRCDPISGHTALYWYRQSLGQGLEFLIYFQGNSAPDKSGLPSDRFSAERTGGSVSTLTIQRTQQEDSAVYLCASSLVGGPSSYEQYFGPGTRLTVT.

The V gene is TRBV19, the J gene TRBJ1-3; D may be TRBD1 (6 bases). The CDR3 is 15 residues long. Germline loops: CDR1 LNHDA, CDR2 SQIVND (reference sequence). Between the trimmed V and J ends, which lost 3 bases and 0 bases, there was a span of 9 bases. Here the CDR3 DNA reads TGTGCCAGTAGTATCGGACAGACCTCTGGAAACACCATATATTTT. This translates into CASSIGQTSGNTIYF.